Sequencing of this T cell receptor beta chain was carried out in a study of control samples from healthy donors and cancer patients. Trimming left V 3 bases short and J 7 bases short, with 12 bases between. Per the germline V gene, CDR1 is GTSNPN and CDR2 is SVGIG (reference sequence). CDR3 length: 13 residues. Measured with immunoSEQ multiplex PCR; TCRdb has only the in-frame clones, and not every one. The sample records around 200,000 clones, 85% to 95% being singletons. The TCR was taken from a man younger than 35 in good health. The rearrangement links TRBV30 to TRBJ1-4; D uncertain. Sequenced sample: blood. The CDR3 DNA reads TGTGCCTGGAGCATCGCCGGAGGTGAAAAACTGTTTTTT. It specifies CAWSIAGGEKLFF. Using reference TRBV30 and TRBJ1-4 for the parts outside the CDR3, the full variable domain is SQTIHQWPATLVQPVGSPLSLECTVEGTSNPNLYWYRQAAGRGLQLLFYSVGIGQISSEVPQNLSASRPQDRQFILSSKKLLLSDSGFYLCAWSIAGGEKLFFGSGTQLSVL.